Given below is one T cell receptor (beta chain) in context. What it recognizes is unknown. The source of the sample is a study of cytomegalovirus exposure and HLA in healthy donors. Across the whole study: In an earlier analysis, approximately 120 million unique TCR beta sequences were found from some 180 million T cells.

V lost 0 bases to trimming and J lost 4 bases, with 7 bases between them. The CDR3 sequence is 13 residues long. Germline V gives CDR1 MGHRA, CDR2 YSYEKL. The PCR had 60 Vbeta and 13 Jbeta primers. The repertoire was sequenced with immunoSEQ multiplex PCR; TCRdb's copy has only in-frame clones and lacks some. The table includes over 100,000 clones, around 84% detected once. Overall study findings and caveats: Analyses of presence/absence relied on an assumption of roughly uniform sequencing depth across donors. Analyzed later, association rates of TCRs varied across HLA loci, with DRB1 most and HLA-C fewest.

This TCR derives from a woman under 30 in good health and CMV-seropositive. The sequencing input was PBMCs. The chain uses TRBV4-1 and TRBJ2-7; possible D gene TRBD1, 5 bases. The CDR3 here is CASSQEAGYEQYF. CDR3 in DNA: TGCGCCAGCAGCCAAGAGGCAGGGTACGAGCAGTACTTC.